The 5 T cell receptor beta chains in this list originate from one sample, sequenced in a study of OX40 agonist ivuxolimab in advanced cancers. Method: immunoSEQ multiplex PCR; TCRdb's copy keeps in-frame clones and lacks some. This sample has some 81,000 clones, with 70% to 90% found just once. Sequenced material: CD4+ or CD8+ T cells sorted from blood, taken in a trial of the OX40 agonist ivuxolimab. These receptors were obtained from an adult with an advanced solid tumor such as melanoma, head and neck, liver or kidney cancer.

In nucleotides, the CDR3 is TGTGCCAGCAGCCCAATCCCTACCGGGGGAGCGGGGGGCAACAATGAGCAGTTCTTC. This sequence encodes CASSPIPTGGAGGNNEQFF. This rearrangement joins TRBV7-3 to TRBJ2-1, with TRBD2 matching 9 bases. Germline V gene lookup returns CDR1 SGHTA and CDR2 FQGTGA. The CDR3 totals 19 residues. The V and J ends lost 5 bases and 5 bases, in that order; junction bases with no gene match: 19.

This chain connects TRBV6-1 to TRBJ1-2; TRBD1 matches at 10 bases. Germline assignment: CDR1 MNHNS and CDR2 SASEGT. This CDR3 spans 15 amino acids. With 0 bases clipped from V and 6 bases from J, the junction kept 4 bases outside the gene matches. The chain's CDR3 is CASSEAGQGYDGYTF. CDR3 nucleotide sequence: TGTGCCAGCAGTGAAGCGGGACAGGGGTACGATGGCTACACCTTC.

The chain couples TRBV5-6 to TRBJ1-2; 9 nucleotides align to TRBD1. The CDR3 extends over 15 amino acids. Germline V lookup: CDR1 SGHDT, CDR2 YYEEEE. V gave up 4 bases and J gave up 5 bases; unmatched junction bases: 9. The CDR3 region has the DNA TGTGCCAGCAGCCCCCTAGACAGGGGGGTGTATGGCTACACCTTC. Translating gives CASSPLDRGVYGYTF.

The gene calls are TRBV15 and TRBJ1-5, with D possibly being TRBD1 (5 bases). V was shortened by 2 bases and J by 0 bases, with 5 bases between the two germline ends. CDR3 length equals 14 residues. Germline V CDR1 and CDR2: LNHNV, YYDKDF (reference sequence). The CDR3: CATSRTGSNQPQHF. In nucleotides, the CDR3 is TGTGCCACCAGCAGAACAGGTAGCAATCAGCCCCAGCATTTT. The variable domain in full, with the rest retrieved from reference TRBV15 and TRBJ1-5, is DAMVIQNPRYQVTQFGKPVTLSCSQTLNHNVMYWYQQKSSQAPKLLFHYYDKDFNNEADTPDNFQSRRPNTSFCFLDIRSPGLGDTAMYLCATSRTGSNQPQHFGDGTRLSIL.

This chain links TRBV11-2 with TRBJ1-6, with a weak D call TRBD1 (6 bases). The CDR3 is 16 residues long. Trimming took 5 bases from V and 1 from J, leaving 12 bases between them. Looked up from germline, CDR1 is SGHAT and CDR2 is FQNNGV. The CDR3 is CASSAQGRSYNSPLHF. In DNA form, the CDR3 reads TGTGCCAGCAGCGCGCAGGGGAGGTCCTATAATTCACCCCTCCACTTT.